Here is one T cell receptor beta chain with its context. Its specificity is not known. The primer mix had 60 Vbeta and 13 Jbeta primers. Some clones are missing from TCRdb's copy, which holds only in-frame ones; the method was immunoSEQ multiplex PCR. The top ten clones hold roughly 2.8% of a sample with approximately 150,000 clones, about three quarters of them seen once. This specimen belongs to a study of cytomegalovirus exposure and HLA in healthy donors. Study outcomes and limitations: Both high specificity and high sensitivity reportedly marked the classifier's diagnosis of cytomegalovirus status. The study recorded more than 150 TCR beta chains that were cytomegalovirus-associated. Confirmation was obtained in vitro that a few CMV-associated chains are specific for CMV antigens. TCR beta chain V- and J-gene trimming was linked, in a later analysis, to a missense variant in DCLRE1C.

There are 12 residues in the CDR3. The germline V gene encodes CDR1 SGHNT and CDR2 YYREEE (reference sequence). V lost 4 bases and J 0 bases, leaving 5 bases between the germline ends. This clonotype was sampled from a woman in her thirties or forties in good health and CMV-seropositive. Sequencing was carried out using PBMCs. J is TRBJ2-7 and V is TRBV5-4, with D maybe TRBD2 (5 bases). CDR3 nucleotide sequence: TGTGCCAGCAGCGGGAGCTCCTACGAGCAGTACTTC. Its translation: CASSGSSYEQYF. The full variable domain, its missing parts supplied by reference TRBV5-4 and TRBJ2-7, is ETGVTQSPTHLIKTRGQQVTLRCSSQSGHNTVSWYQQALGQGPQFIFQYYREEENGRGNFPPRFSGLQFPNYSSELNVNALELDDSALYLCASSGSSYEQYFGPGTRLTVT.